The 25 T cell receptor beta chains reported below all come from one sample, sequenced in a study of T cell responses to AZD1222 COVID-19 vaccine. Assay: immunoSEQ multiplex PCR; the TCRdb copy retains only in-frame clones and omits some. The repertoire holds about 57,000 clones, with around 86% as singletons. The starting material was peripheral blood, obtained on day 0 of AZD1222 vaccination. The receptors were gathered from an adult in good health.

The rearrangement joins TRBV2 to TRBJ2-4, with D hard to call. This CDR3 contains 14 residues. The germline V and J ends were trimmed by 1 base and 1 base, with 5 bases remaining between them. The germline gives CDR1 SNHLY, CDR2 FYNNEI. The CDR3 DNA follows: TGTGCCAGCAGTGAAGGGCGGGCCAAAAACATTCAGTACTTC. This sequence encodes CASSEGRAKNIQYF.

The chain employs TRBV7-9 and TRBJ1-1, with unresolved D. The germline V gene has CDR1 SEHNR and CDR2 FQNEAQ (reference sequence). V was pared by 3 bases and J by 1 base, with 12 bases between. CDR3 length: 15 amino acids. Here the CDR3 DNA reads TGTGCCAGCAGCTTTGGAGGTTTCAAGAACACTGAAGCTTTCTTT. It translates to CASSFGGFKNTEAFF.

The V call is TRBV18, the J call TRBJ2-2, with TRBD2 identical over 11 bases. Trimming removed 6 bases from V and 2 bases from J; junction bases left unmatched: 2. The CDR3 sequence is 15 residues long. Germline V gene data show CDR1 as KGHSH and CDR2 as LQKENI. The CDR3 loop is CASSRLAGNTGELFF. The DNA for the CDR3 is TGTGCCAGCTCCCGACTAGCGGGAAACACCGGGGAGCTGTTTTTT.

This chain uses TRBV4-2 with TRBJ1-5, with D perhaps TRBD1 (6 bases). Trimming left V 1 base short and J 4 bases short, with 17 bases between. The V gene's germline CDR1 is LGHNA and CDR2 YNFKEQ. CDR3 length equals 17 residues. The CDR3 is CASSQVPGAGGNQPQHF. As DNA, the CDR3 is TGTGCCAGCAGCCAAGTTCCGGGGGCGGGAGGGAATCAGCCCCAGCATTTT.

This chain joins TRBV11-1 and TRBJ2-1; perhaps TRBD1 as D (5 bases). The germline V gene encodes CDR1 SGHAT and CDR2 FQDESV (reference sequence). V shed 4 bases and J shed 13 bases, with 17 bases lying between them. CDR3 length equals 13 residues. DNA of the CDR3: TGTGCCAGCAGCTCCCCCTCCGAACAGGTTCAGTTCTTC. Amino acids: CASSSPSEQVQFF.

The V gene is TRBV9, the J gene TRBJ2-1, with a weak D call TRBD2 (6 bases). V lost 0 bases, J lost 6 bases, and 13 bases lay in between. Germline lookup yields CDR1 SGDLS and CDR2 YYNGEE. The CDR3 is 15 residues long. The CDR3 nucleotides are TGTGCCAGCAGCGTAGCCGGGAGTACGATCAATGAGCAGTTCTTC. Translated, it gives CASSVAGSTINEQFF.

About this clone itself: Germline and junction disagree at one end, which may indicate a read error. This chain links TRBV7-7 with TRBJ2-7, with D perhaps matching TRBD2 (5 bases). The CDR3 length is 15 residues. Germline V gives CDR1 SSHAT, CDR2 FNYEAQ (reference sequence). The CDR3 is CASSLGSGLRDEQYF. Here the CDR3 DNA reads TGTGCTAGCAGCTTAGGCAGCGGCCTGCGGGACGAGCAGTACTTC.

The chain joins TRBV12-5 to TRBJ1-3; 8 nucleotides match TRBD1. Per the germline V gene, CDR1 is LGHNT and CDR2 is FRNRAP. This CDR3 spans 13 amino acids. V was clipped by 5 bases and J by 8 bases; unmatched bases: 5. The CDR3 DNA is TGTGCTAGTGGTGACAGGGGAGAGGACACCATATATTTT. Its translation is CASGDRGEDTIYF.

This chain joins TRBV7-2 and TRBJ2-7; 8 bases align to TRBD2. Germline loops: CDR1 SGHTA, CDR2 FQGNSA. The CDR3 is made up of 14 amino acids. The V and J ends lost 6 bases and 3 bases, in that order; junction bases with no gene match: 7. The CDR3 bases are TGTGCCAGCAGACCCCTAGCGGGTCTCTACGAGCAGTACTTC. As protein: CASRPLAGLYEQYF.

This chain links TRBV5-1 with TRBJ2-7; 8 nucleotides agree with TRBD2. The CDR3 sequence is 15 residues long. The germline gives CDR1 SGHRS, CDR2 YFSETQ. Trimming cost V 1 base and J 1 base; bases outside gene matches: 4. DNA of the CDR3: TGCGCCAGCAGCTTGCTTACTAGCGGATCCTACGAGCAGTACTTC. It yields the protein CASSLLTSGSYEQYF.

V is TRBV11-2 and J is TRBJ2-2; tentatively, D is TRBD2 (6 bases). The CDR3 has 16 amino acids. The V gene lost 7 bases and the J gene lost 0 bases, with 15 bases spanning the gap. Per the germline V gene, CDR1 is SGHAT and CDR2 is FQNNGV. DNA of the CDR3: TGTGCCAGCAAGTGGGGAGGAAGCGCGAACACCGGGGAGCTGTTTTTT. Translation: CASKWGGSANTGELFF.

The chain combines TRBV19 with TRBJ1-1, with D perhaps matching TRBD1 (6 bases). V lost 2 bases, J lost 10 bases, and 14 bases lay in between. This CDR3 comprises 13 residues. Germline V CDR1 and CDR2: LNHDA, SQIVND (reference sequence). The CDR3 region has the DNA TGTGCCAGTAGTATACAGGGGACTCATGGAGCTTTCTTT. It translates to CASSIQGTHGAFF. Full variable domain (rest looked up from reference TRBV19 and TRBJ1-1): DGGITQSPKYLFRKEGQNVTLSCEQNLNHDAMYWYRQDPGQGLRLIYYSQIVNDFQKGDIAEGYSVSREKKESFPLTVTSAQKNPTAFYLCASSIQGTHGAFFGQGTRLTVV.

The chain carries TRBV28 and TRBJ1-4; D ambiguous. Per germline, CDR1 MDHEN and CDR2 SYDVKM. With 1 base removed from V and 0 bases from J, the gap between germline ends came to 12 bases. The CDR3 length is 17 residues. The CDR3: CASSLLSQAATNEKLFF. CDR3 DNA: TGTGCCAGCAGTTTATTATCCCAAGCGGCAACTAATGAAAAACTGTTTTTT.

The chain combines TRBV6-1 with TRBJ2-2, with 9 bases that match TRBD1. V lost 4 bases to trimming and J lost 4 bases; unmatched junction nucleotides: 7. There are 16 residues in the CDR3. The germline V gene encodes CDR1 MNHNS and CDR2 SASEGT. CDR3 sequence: CASSVGDRETTGELFF. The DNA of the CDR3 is TGTGCCAGCAGTGTGGGGGACAGGGAAACCACCGGGGAGCTGTTTTTT.

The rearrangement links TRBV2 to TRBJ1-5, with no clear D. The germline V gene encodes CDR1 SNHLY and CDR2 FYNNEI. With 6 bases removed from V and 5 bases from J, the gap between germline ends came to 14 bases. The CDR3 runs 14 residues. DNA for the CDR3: TGTGCCAGCAGCGCGGGGAGCCAGGATCAGCCCCAGCATTTT. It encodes CASSAGSQDQPQHF. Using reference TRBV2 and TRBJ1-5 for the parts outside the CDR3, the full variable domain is EPEVTQTPSHQVTQMGQEVILRCVPISNHLYFYWYRQILGQKVEFLVSFYNNEISEKSEIFDDQFSVERPDGSNFTLKIRSTKLEDSAMYFCASSAGSQDQPQHFGDGTRLSIL.

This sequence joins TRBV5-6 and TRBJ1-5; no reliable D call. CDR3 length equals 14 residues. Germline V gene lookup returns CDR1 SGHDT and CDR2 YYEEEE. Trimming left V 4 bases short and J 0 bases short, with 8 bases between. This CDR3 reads CASSQWVSNQPQHF. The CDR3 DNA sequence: TGTGCCAGCAGCCAATGGGTTAGCAATCAGCCCCAGCATTTT.

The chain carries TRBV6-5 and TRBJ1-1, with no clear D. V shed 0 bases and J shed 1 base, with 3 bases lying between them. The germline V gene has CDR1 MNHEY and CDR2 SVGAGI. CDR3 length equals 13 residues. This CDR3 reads CASSYSRNTEAFF. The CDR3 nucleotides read TGTGCCAGCAGTTACTCGAGGAACACTGAAGCTTTCTTT.

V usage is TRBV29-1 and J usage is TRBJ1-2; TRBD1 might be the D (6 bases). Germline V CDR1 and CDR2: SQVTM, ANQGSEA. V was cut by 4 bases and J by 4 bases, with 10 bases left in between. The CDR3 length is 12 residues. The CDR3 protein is CSVGGQSYGYTF. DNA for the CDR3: TGCAGCGTTGGAGGACAGTCCTATGGCTACACCTTC.

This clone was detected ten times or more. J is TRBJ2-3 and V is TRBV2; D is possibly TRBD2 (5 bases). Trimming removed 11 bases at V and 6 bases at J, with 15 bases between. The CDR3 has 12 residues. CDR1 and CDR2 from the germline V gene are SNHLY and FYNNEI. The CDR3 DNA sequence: TGTGCCGGACGGTTGGAGGCGGATACGCAGTATTTT. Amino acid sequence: CAGRLEADTQYF.

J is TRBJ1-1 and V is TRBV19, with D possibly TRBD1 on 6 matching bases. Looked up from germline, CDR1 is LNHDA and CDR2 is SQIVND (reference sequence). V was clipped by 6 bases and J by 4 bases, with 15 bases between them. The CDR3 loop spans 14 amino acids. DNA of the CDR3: TGTGCCAGTAGCCCCAGGGGCGGGCTCACTGAAGCTTTCTTT. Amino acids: CASSPRGGLTEAFF.

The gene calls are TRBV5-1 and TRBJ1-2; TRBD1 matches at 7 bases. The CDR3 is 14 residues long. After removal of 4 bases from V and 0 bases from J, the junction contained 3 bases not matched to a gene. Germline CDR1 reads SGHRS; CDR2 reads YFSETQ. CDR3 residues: CASSTGQANYGYTF. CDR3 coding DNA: TGCGCCAGCAGCACCGGACAGGCTAACTATGGCTACACCTTC.

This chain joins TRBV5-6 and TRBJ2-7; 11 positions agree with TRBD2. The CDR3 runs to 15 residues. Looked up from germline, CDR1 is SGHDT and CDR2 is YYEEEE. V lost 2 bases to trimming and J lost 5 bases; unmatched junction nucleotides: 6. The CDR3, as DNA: TGTGCCAGCAGCTTCCTTAGCGGGAGGGGGGACGAGCAGTACTTC. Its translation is CASSFLSGRGDEQYF.

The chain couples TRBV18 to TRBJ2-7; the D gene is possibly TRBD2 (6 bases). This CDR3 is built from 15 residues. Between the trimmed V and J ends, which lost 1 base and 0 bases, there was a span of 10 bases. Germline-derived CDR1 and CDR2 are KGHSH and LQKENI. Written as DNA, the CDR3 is TGTGCCAGCTCACCACTCAACGGGAGCTCCTACGAGCAGTACTTC. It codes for CASSPLNGSSYEQYF.

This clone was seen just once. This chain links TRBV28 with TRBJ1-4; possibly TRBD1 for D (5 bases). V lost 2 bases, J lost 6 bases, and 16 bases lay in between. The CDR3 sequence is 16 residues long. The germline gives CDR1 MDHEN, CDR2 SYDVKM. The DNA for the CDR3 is TGTGCCAGCAGTTTAAAGTTAACCTGGGGGGATGAAAAACTGTTTTTT. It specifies CASSLKLTWGDEKLFF.

CDR3 coding DNA: TGTGCCAGTAGTGCCGGGGGGACAGACGCTAACTATGGCTACACCTTC. Encoded protein: CASSAGGTDANYGYTF. The V and J genes are TRBV19 and TRBJ1-2, with TRBD1 matching over 7 bases. The V gene's germline CDR1 is LNHDA and CDR2 SQIVND (reference sequence). The CDR3 covers 16 residues. After removal of 5 bases from V and 0 bases from J, the junction contained 9 bases not matched to a gene.